The 21 T cell receptor beta chains given below trace back to one sample, sequenced in a study of blood T cells in healthy people across ages. Then a second PCR, running roughly 6 to 11 cycles, was carried out with a sample-barcoded 5' primer and a J-beta primer mix. TCRdb fed the 5' RACE reads into MiXCR, producing one record per CDR3 protein. The table lists 550,000 to 700,000 distinct CDR3 sequences, 25% to 30% of them singletons. The sequenced material came from blood. Receptors were obtained from a woman in her 70s in good health.

This clonotype has more than one count but fewer than ten. The chain is built from TRBV5-1 and TRBJ1-4, with 9 positions matching TRBD1. From germline, CDR1 is SGHRS and CDR2 YFSETQ. This CDR3 spans 17 amino acids. J lost 3 bases, V lost 4 bases, and 10 bases had no gene match. The CDR3 loop reads CASSTVTGGVPNEKLFF. The CDR3 DNA is TGCGCCAGCAGCACCGTAACAGGGGGCGTACCTAATGAAAAACTGTTTTTT.

This clonotype appeared a few times. The chain has TRBV20-1 and TRBJ1-2; TRBD1 is a possible D gene (5 bases). The germline V and J ends were trimmed by 1 base and 3 bases, with 9 bases remaining between them. The germline V gene encodes CDR1 DFQATT and CDR2 SNEGSKA (reference sequence). CDR3 size: 13 residues. The DNA of the CDR3 is TGCAGTGCTAGAGCTTGGGACCACTATGGCTACACCTTC. It codes for CSARAWDHYGYTF.

The chain combines TRBV7-6 with TRBJ2-5; 10 bases are shared with TRBD2. The germline CDR1 and CDR2 sequences are SGHVS and FNYEAQ. The J segment lost 1 base and the V segment lost 11 bases, leaving 4 bases of the junction unmatched. The CDR3 spans 13 residues. The CDR3 nucleotides are TGTGCCGTCTCTAGCGGGGGCCAAGAGACCCAGTACTTC. Amino acid sequence: CAVSSGGQETQYF.

Here the CDR3 DNA reads TGTGCCAGCAGCCTCCGCCGAACTAGCGGGAGGGCCTTAGCAGATACGCAGTATTTT. Protein product: CASSLRRTSGRALADTQYF. V gene TRBV7-9 combines with J gene TRBJ2-3; 13 nucleotides agree with TRBD2. This CDR3 is 19 amino acids long. Germline loops: CDR1 SEHNR, CDR2 FQNEAQ (reference sequence). V was pared by 5 bases and J by 4 bases, with 15 bases of the junction left unmatched.

This chain joins TRBV20-1 and TRBJ2-1; no clear D gene. Gene TRBJ2-5 matches the end of the DNA better, so the J call may be wrong. Germline V gene data show CDR1 as DFQATT and CDR2 as SNEGSKA (reference sequence). The CDR3 loop spans 12 amino acids. CDR3 sequence reads: CSARRVVETQYF. CDR3 DNA: TGCAGTGCTAGAAGAGTTGTTGAGACCCAGTACTTC.

The rearrangement links TRBV5-1 to TRBJ2-5, with 7 positions matching TRBD1. Looked up from germline, CDR1 is SGHRS and CDR2 is YFSETQ. The CDR3 sequence is 14 residues long. V was pared by 4 bases and J by 2 bases, with 5 bases of the junction left unmatched. CDR3 amino acids: CASSTLGQQETQYF. The CDR3 bases are TGCGCCAGCAGCACATTGGGACAGCAAGAGACCCAGTACTTC.

This clonotype was counted once. The V call is TRBV29-1, the J call TRBJ2-7; D is unresolved. Per germline, CDR1 SQVTM and CDR2 ANQGSEA. With 4 bases removed from V and 6 bases from J, the gap between germline ends came to 16 bases. The CDR3 covers 13 residues. The CDR3 is CSVAFQAPSEQYF. CDR3 bases: TGCAGCGTTGCTTTTCAGGCCCCGAGCGAGCAGTACTTC.

This rearrangement joins TRBV6-5 to TRBJ2-2; the D gene could be TRBD1 or TRBD2 (5 bases each). From germline, CDR1 is MNHEY and CDR2 SVGAGI. The CDR3 is 14 residues long. Trimming cost V 7 bases and J 1 base, with 10 bases left between them. For the CDR3, the DNA is TGTGCCAGCACGAGGGGCCTGAACACCGGGGAGCTGTTTTTT. This codes for CASTRGLNTGELFF.

This clonotype turned up a few times. The chain carries TRBV27 and TRBJ2-7, with TRBD1 matching over 10 bases. The V gene end was trimmed by 1 base and the J gene end by 4 bases; junction bases not matched to a gene: 4. CDR3 length equals 15 residues. Germline V gene lookup returns CDR1 MNHEY and CDR2 SMNVEV (reference sequence). This CDR3 reads CASSLYRDRGYEQYF. CDR3 coding DNA: TGTGCCAGCAGTTTATATCGGGACAGGGGATACGAGCAGTACTTC.

The chain employs TRBV6-6 and TRBJ2-3, with D uncertain. Germline loops: CDR1 MNHNY, CDR2 SVGAGI (reference sequence). The CDR3 totals 11 residues. The V and J ends lost 7 bases and 6 bases respectively, with 8 bases between them. CDR3 loop: CASTHGDTQYF. For the CDR3, the DNA is TGTGCCAGCACCCATGGGGATACGCAGTATTTT.

This clonotype has just a few counts. In DNA form, the CDR3 reads TGCAGCGCAATGGACAGCACAGATACGCAGTATTTT. It specifies CSAMDSTDTQYF. This chain joins TRBV29-1 and TRBJ2-3; no reliable D call. The CDR3 is 12 amino acids. Germline CDR1 and CDR2: SQVTM and ANQGSEA. V was trimmed by 7 bases and J by 0 bases, leaving 8 bases between them.

This clonotype showed up just a few times. The chain carries TRBV30 and TRBJ2-4; 7 nucleotides line up with TRBD1. With V trimmed by 3 bases and J by 13 bases, 9 bases remained unmatched. Germline CDR1 GTSNPN, CDR2 SVGIG (reference sequence). This CDR3 is built from 12 residues. DNA of the CDR3: TGTGCCTGGAGCGCCAACAGGGGAACCCAGTACTTC. Translation gives CAWSANRGTQYF.

V gene TRBV4-1 combines with J gene TRBJ2-5, with 8 bases lining up with TRBD1. The germline gives CDR1 MGHRA, CDR2 YSYEKL. V lost 2 bases to trimming and J lost 1 base; unmatched junction nucleotides: 9. The CDR3 totals 17 residues. This chain's CDR3 is CASSQSYGQGPQETQYF. The CDR3 DNA is TGCGCCAGCAGCCAATCCTACGGACAGGGACCCCAAGAGACCCAGTACTTC.

This clonotype has just a few counts. This chain connects TRBV5-1 to TRBJ2-5; TRBD2 matches at 14 bases. The V segment lost 3 bases and the J segment 3 bases; nucleotides outside the gene matches: 1. The V gene's germline CDR1 is SGHRS and CDR2 YFSETQ. CDR3 size: 15 residues. The CDR3 spells CASSWGLAGEETQYF. The CDR3 coding sequence is TGCGCCAGCAGCTGGGGACTAGCGGGGGAAGAGACCCAGTACTTC.

The table lists this clonotype with a few counts. The chain recombines TRBV7-7 with TRBJ1-6; TRBD1 matches at 7 bases. CDR3 length: 19 residues. CDR1 is SSHAT, CDR2 FNYEAQ, per germline (reference sequence). V was clipped by 4 bases and J by 5 bases; unmatched bases: 17. CDR3 region: CASSSSPEDRRSHNSPLHF. The CDR3, as DNA: TGTGCCAGCAGCTCAAGTCCGGAGGACAGGCGATCCCATAATTCACCCCTCCACTTT.

This clonotype has a handful of counts. The rearrangement uses TRBV5-1 and TRBJ2-4, with TRBD1 as a possible D gene (6 bases). Germline CDR1 SGHRS, CDR2 YFSETQ. With 4 bases removed from V and 3 bases from J, the gap between germline ends came to 11 bases. This CDR3 comprises 14 residues. CDR3 sequence (DNA): TGCGCCAGCAGCGATGGACAGCTCAAAAACATTCAGTACTTC. It specifies CASSDGQLKNIQYF.

With respect to this clonotype: Because it lacks the conserved phenylalanine or tryptophan at the end, this CDR3 is likely a read error. The chain links TRBV11-2 to TRBJ2-7, with D perhaps given as TRBD1 or TRBD2 (5 bases each). This CDR3 region has 16 residues. The ends were cut back, 3 bases at V and 7 bases at J, with 22 bases in the middle. The germline gives CDR1 SGHAT, CDR2 FQNNGV. The CDR3 bases are TGTGCCAGCAGCTTTGCATGGGGAGCAGGGACGGGGGAGCAGTACCTC. Its protein is CASSFAWGAGTGEQYL.

This clonotype was seen a handful of times. This chain joins TRBV7-2 and TRBJ2-1; 9 positions agree with TRBD2. Germline V gene sequence: CDR1 SGHTA, CDR2 FQGNSA. Trimming at V came to 5 bases and at J to 9 bases, leaving 11 bases not matched to a gene. The CDR3 has 15 residues. The CDR3 bases are TGTGCCAGCAGCATCGGACTTGCGGGGGGGTCTGAGCAGTTCTTC. Its protein is CASSIGLAGGSEQFF. Full variable domain (outside the CDR3, taken from reference TRBV7-2 and TRBJ2-1): GAGVSQSPSNKVTEKGKDVELRCDPISGHTALYWYRQSLGQGLEFLIYFQGNSAPDKSGLPSDRFSAERTGGSVSTLTIQRTQQEDSAVYLCASSIGLAGGSEQFFGPGTRLTVL.

The chain links TRBV9 to TRBJ2-5; 8 bases line up with TRBD2. Germline V CDR1 and CDR2: SGDLS, YYNGEE. V was pared by 0 bases and J by 5 bases, with 12 bases of the junction left unmatched. The CDR3 spans 17 residues. CDR3 amino acids: CASSVGKQRGPLETQYF. The CDR3 bases are TGTGCCAGCAGCGTAGGAAAACAGCGGGGGCCTCTGGAGACCCAGTACTTC.

V usage is TRBV12-3 or TRBV12-4 and J usage is TRBJ2-7; D unresolved. V lost 1 base and J lost 3, with 10 bases in between. The CDR3 consists of 14 residues. CDR3 protein: CASSLGRTYYEQYF. The CDR3 coding sequence is TGTGCCAGCAGTTTAGGCAGGACCTACTACGAGCAGTACTTC.

The sample holds a few counts of this clonotype. V gene TRBV20-1 combines with J gene TRBJ1-5, with D unclear. CDR1 and CDR2 from the germline V gene are DFQATT and SNEGSKA (reference sequence). The CDR3 totals 13 residues. Trimming stripped 0 bases from V and 11 bases from J, with 14 bases between. The CDR3 DNA sequence: TGCAGTGCTAGAGATCCGTCCTCCGTGACCCAGCATTTT. Its protein product is CSARDPSSVTQHF.